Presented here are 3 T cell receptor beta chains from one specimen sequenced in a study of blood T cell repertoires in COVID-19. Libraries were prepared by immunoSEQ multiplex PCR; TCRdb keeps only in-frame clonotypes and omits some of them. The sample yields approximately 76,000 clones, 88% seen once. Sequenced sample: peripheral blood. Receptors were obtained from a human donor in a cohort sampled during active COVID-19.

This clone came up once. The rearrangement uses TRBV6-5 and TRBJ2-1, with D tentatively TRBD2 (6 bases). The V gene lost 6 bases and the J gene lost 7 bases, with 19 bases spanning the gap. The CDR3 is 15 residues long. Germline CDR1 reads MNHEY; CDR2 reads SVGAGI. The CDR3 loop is CASSTTSRLGNEQFF. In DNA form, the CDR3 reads TGTGCCAGCAGCACTACTAGCCGACTGGGTAATGAGCAGTTCTTC.

CDR3 sequence: CASSHQGNQPQHF. The CDR3 DNA sequence: TGTGCCAGTAGCCACCAGGGCAATCAGCCCCAGCATTTT. The chain has TRBV19 and TRBJ1-5, with no clear D. CDR3 length equals 13 residues. V was trimmed by 6 bases and J by 2 bases, leaving 8 bases between them. The germline CDR1 and CDR2 sequences are LNHDA and SQIVND (reference sequence).

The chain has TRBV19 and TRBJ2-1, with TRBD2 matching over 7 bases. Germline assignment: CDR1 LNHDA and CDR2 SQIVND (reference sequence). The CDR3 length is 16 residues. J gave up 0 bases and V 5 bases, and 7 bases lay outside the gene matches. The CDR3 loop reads CASSETSGTSYNEQFF. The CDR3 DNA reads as TGTGCCAGTAGTGAGACGAGCGGGACCTCCTACAATGAGCAGTTCTTC.